The TCR beta chain under discussion was sequenced for a study of CD8+ T cells in alopecia areata. The CDR3 has 17 amino acids. The ends were cut back, 3 bases at V and 8 bases at J, with 23 bases in the middle. Extracted from the samples, RNA was reverse transcribed into cDNA to serve as the sequencing template. Produced via immunoSEQ multiplex PCR; TCRdb's table is partial and in-frame only. The sample has hundreds of thousands of clones, about 60% seen once. The chain uses TRBV23-1 and TRBJ2-4; weak D call: TRBD1 (6 bases). TRBV23-1 is designated an ORF whose function remains uncertain. Material: CD4+ T cells sorted from blood, obtained at week 0. This TCR was sampled from a human donor with alopecia areata. CDR3 residues: CASSHPRRDTQGDIQYF. CDR3 bases: TGCGCCAGCAGTCACCCCCGCCGGGACACCCAAGGGGACATTCAGTACTTC.